This entry lists 10 T cell receptor beta chains sequenced from one sample in a study of T cells expressing NK-cell markers. TCRdb reanalyzed the 5' RACE reads and collapses them to one entry per CDR3 protein, without DNA. The sample's table shows 250,000 to 300,000 distinct CDR3 sequences. Input material: blood T cells: a sorted CD56 or NKG2C T cell subset, CD4+ or CD8+ T cells, or bulk PBMC T cells (not recorded which). The origin of the receptors is a man younger than 35 in good health.

This chain's CDR3 is CASSLGGRRGETQYF. This chain connects TRBV12-3 or TRBV12-4 to TRBJ2-5; without DNA, the TCRdb call of TRBD2 cannot be checked. This CDR3 is 15 amino acids long.

The rearrangement uses TRBV6-2 or TRBV6-3 and TRBJ2-2; the TCRdb call, TRBD1, lacks DNA for checking. The V gene's germline CDR1 is MNHEY and CDR2 SVGEGT. The CDR3 has 16 residues. The CDR3 protein is CASSPLGLMNTGELFF.

This chain links TRBV12-3 or TRBV12-4 with TRBJ1-1. This CDR3 has 14 amino acids. This CDR3 is CASSKITRNTEAFF.

The CDR3 loop is CSVPGSGNEQFF. The chain uses TRBV29-1 and TRBJ2-1. The CDR3 contains 12 residues. In germline, CDR1 is SQVTM, CDR2 ANQGSEA.

The chain joins TRBV18 to TRBJ2-5; the D call from TCRdb, TRBD2, cannot be confirmed without DNA. Germline V gene sequence: CDR1 KGHSH, CDR2 LQKENI. The CDR3 has 14 residues. CDR3 sequence reads: CASSPLEGRETQYF. Full variable domain (outside the CDR3, taken from reference TRBV18 and TRBJ2-5): NAGVMQNPRHLVRRRGQEARLRCSPMKGHSHVYWYRQLPEEGLKFMVYLQKENIIDESGMPKERFSAEFPKEGPSILRIQQVVRGDSAAYFCASSPLEGRETQYFGPGTRLLVL.

This chain uses TRBV20-1 with TRBJ2-7. The CDR3 has 14 amino acids. Germline V gene lookup returns CDR1 DFQATT and CDR2 SNEGSKA (reference sequence). Here the CDR3 reads CSARDRRGFYEQYF.

The V and J genes are TRBV29-1 and TRBJ2-7; the D gene TCRdb calls, TRBD1, cannot be checked with no DNA. The CDR3 sequence is 14 residues long. Germline CDR1 SQVTM, CDR2 ANQGSEA. CDR3 sequence: CSPGLGTGTYEQYF.

This chain uses TRBV25-1 with TRBJ2-2. The germline V gene has CDR1 MGHDK and CDR2 SYGVNS. This CDR3 is built from 16 residues. Here the CDR3 reads CASSDRTYANTGELFF.

The chain recombines TRBV12-3 or TRBV12-4 with TRBJ2-2; lacking DNA, the TRBD2 call made by TCRdb goes unchecked. The CDR3 extends over 13 amino acids. CDR3 loop: CAVGRANTGELFF.

The J gene is TRBJ2-3, the V gene TRBV20-1; TCRdb designates TRBD1, a call that cannot be tested without DNA. From germline, CDR1 is DFQATT and CDR2 SNEGSKA (reference sequence). CDR3 length: 15 residues. This CDR3 is CSAGGQAERTDTQYF.